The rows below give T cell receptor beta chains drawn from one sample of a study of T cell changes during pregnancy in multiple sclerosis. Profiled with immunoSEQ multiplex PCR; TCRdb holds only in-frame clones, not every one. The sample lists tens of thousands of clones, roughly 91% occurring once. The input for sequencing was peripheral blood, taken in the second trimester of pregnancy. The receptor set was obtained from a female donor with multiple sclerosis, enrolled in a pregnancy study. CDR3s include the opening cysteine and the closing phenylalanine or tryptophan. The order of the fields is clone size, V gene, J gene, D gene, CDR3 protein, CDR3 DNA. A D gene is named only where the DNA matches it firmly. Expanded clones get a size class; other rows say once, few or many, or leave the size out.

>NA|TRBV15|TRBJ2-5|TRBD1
CATSSSRQGETQYF
TGTGCCACCAGCAGCTCTAGACAGGGAGAGACCCAGTACTTC
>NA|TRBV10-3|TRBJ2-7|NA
CAISRTAPGSYEQYF
TGTGCCATCAGCCGGACAGCCCCGGGTTCCTACGAGCAGTACTTC
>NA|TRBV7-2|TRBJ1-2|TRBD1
CASSYGQGWGYTF
TGTGCCAGCAGCTACGGACAGGGATGGGGCTACACCTTC
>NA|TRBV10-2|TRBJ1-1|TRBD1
CASSVQGGTEAFF
TGCGCCAGCAGTGTACAGGGGGGGACTGAAGCTTTCTTT
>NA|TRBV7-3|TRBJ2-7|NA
CASGKGAAYEQYF
TGTGCCAGCGGCAAAGGCGCGGCCTACGAGCAGTACTTC
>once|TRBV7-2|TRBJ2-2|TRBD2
CASGRGGFDTGELFF
TGTGCCAGCGGACGCGGGGGGTTTGACACCGGGGAGCTGTTTTTT
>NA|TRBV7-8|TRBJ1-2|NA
CASSPGGPYYGYTF
TGTGCCAGCAGCCCGGGGGGACCTTACTATGGCTACACCTTC
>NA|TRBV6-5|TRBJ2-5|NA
CASSYSFLSYQETQYF
TGTGCCAGCAGTTACTCCTTTCTATCGTACCAAGAGACCCAGTACTTC
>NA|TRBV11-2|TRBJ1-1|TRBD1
CASSEVLQGVFLNTEAFF
TGTGCCAGCAGCGAGGTGTTGCAGGGGGTCTTTTTGAACACTGAAGCTTTCTTT
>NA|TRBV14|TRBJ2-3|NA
CASSQVLSWAGRTDTQYF
TGTGCCAGCAGCCAAGTGTTATCTTGGGCAGGGCGGACAGATACGCAGTATTTT
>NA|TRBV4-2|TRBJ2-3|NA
CASSQATSGLVDTQYF
TGTGCCAGCAGCCAAGCCACCAGCGGTCTAGTGGATACGCAGTATTTT
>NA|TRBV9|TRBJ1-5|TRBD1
CASSVGTGLSNQPQHF
TGTGCCAGCAGCGTAGGGACAGGCCTTAGCAATCAGCCCCAGCATTTT
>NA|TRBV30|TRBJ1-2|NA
CAWSQQGRGGYTF
TGTGCCTGGAGTCAACAGGGACGGGGAGGCTACACCTTC
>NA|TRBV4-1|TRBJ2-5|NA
CASSHGGRETQYF
TGCGCCAGCAGCCACGGGGGGCGAGAGACCCAGTACTTC
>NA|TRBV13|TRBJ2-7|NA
CASTRGYLDEQYF
TGTGCCAGCACTAGAGGCTACCTCGACGAGCAGTACTTC
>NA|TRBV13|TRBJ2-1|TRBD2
CASSTGLAGPTSYNEQFF
TGTGCCAGCAGCACCGGACTAGCGGGGCCTACTTCCTACAATGAGCAGTTCTTC
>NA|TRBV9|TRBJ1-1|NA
CASSGRDSVNTEAFF
TGTGCCAGCAGCGGCAGGGATTCCGTGAACACTGAAGCTTTCTTT
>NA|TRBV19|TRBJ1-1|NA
CASTSGLGTEAFF
TGTGCCTCAACTTCAGGGCTGGGCACTGAAGCTTTCTTT